This TCR beta chain is from a study of blood T cell repertoires in COVID-19. Germline-derived CDR1 and CDR2 are LNHNV and YYDKDF (reference sequence). Trimming pared 5 bases from V and 2 bases from J, leaving 12 bases between. The CDR3 is 15 amino acids. The repertoire was sequenced with immunoSEQ multiplex PCR; TCRdb's copy has only in-frame clones and lacks some. This table has 160,000 or so clones, around three quarters appearing once. The sequence was collected from a man aged 65 to 85 with active or convalescent COVID-19. Sequenced input: peripheral blood. The genes are TRBV15 and TRBJ1-4; possibly TRBD1 for D (6 bases). CDR3 sequence: CATSDRTVTNEKLFF. The CDR3 nucleotides read TGTGCCACCAGCGACCGGACAGTTACTAATGAAAAACTGTTTTTT. The whole variable domain, remainder taken from reference TRBV15 and TRBJ1-4, is DAMVIQNPRYQVTQFGKPVTLSCSQTLNHNVMYWYQQKSSQAPKLLFHYYDKDFNNEADTPDNFQSRRPNTSFCFLDIRSPGLGDTAMYLCATSDRTVTNEKLFFGSGTQLSVL.